This T cell receptor beta chain stems from a study of T cells in tuberculosis. Study-wide context: PBMC were archived before or within 7 days of starting treatment.

Regarding the study as a whole: Selection depended on which cryopreserved specimens were available.

Assay: immunoSEQ multiplex PCR; the TCRdb copy retains only in-frame clones and omits some. The sample lists 30,000 to 35,000 clones; about 85% were seen once. Trimming cost V 9 bases and J 4 bases; bases outside gene matches: 4. The CDR3 contains 13 residues. Germline CDR1 is MDHEN and CDR2 is SYDVKM. About this clone itself: Its antigen is still unknown.

Specified time point: new active TB diagnosis, blood taken before or within 7 days of starting treatment. Patients were newly diagnosed, HIV-seronegative, and aged 18 or older. Each patient had positive sputum smear microscopy and/or positive culture. The sequence derives from an adult with tuberculosis. The sequencing used PBMCs, collected at tuberculosis diagnosis. V gene TRBV28 combines with J gene TRBJ2-2; 8 bases line up with TRBD2. The CDR3 spells CASSRGGTGELFF. For the CDR3, the DNA is TGTGCCAGTAGCCGGGGGGGCACCGGGGAGCTGTTTTTT.